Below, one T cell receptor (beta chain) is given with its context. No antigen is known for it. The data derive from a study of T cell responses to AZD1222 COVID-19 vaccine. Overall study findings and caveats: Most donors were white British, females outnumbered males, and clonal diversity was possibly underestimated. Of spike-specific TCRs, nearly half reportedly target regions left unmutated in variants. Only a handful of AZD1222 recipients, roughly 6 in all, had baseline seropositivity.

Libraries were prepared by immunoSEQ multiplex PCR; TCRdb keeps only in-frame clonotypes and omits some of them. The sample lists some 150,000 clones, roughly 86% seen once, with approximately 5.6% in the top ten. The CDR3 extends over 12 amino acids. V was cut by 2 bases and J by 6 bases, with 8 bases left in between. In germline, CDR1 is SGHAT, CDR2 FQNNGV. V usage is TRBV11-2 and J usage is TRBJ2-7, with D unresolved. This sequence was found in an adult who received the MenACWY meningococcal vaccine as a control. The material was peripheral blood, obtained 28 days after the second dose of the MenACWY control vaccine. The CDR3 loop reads CASSLLGAEQYF. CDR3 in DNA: TGTGCCAGCAGCTTACTAGGAGCCGAGCAGTACTTC.